This is a list of T cell receptor beta chains from one sample in a study of identical twins. One entry per CDR3 protein results from TCRdb running MiXCR on the 5' RACE reads. The sample holds roughly 240,000 distinct CDR3 sequences, 7% seen once. Another study also made use of these data, one on yellow fever vaccine responses in identical twins.

Sequencing was carried out using memory (CD45RO+) T cells sorted from blood. The receptors stem from a woman younger than 35 in good health. CDR3s include the opening cysteine and the closing phenylalanine or tryptophan. Fields, in order: CDR3 DNA, CDR3 protein, D gene, V gene, clone size, CDR3 length, J gene. A D gene is named only where the DNA matches it firmly. Clone size is shown for a subset of rows, as once, few, many or a class of expanded clone.

CDR3nt: TGTGCCATCACTGAGGGGAACGAGCAGTACTTC; CDR3aa: CAITEGNEQYF; d_gene: NA; v_gene: TRBV10-3; abundance: NA; len: 11; j_gene: TRBJ2-7
CDR3nt: TGTGCCACCGGGGGGGTAGAGACCCAGTACTTC; CDR3aa: CATGGVETQYF; d_gene: TRBD2; v_gene: TRBV7-9; abundance: NA; len: 11; j_gene: TRBJ2-5
CDR3nt: TGTGCCAGCAGCCAAGATATCACAAAGTCTGGCTACACCTTC; CDR3aa: CASSQDITKSGYTF; d_gene: NA; v_gene: TRBV3-1; abundance: many; len: 14; j_gene: TRBJ1-2
CDR3nt: TGCAGCGCCTTCGTTAGTATCGAAGCTTTCTTT; CDR3aa: CSAFVSIEAFF; d_gene: NA; v_gene: TRBV29-1; abundance: few; len: 11; j_gene: TRBJ1-1
CDR3nt: TGCAGTGCTGTAACCGGGACAGGGGTAGGGGAGCAGTTCTTC; CDR3aa: CSAVTGTGVGEQFF; d_gene: TRBD1; v_gene: TRBV20-1; abundance: NA; len: 14; j_gene: TRBJ2-1
CDR3nt: TGTGCCAGCACCCACCGGGACAGGAATTCACCCCTCCACTTT; CDR3aa: CASTHRDRNSPLHF; d_gene: TRBD1; v_gene: TRBV3-1; abundance: once; len: 14; j_gene: TRBJ1-6
CDR3nt: TGTGCCAGCAGCCTCAAGAGGGGCGCCCCGAACACCGGGGAGCTGTTTTTT; CDR3aa: CASSLKRGAPNTGELFF; d_gene: NA; v_gene: TRBV5-4; abundance: NA; len: 17; j_gene: TRBJ2-2
CDR3nt: TGCAGTGCTAGAGATCTTCTTGCGGGGGCCTACGAGCAGTACTTC; CDR3aa: CSARDLLAGAYEQYF; d_gene: TRBD2; v_gene: TRBV20-1; abundance: few; len: 15; j_gene: TRBJ2-7
CDR3nt: TGTGCCAGCAGCTTTGGGCAGGGAACCCACTCACCCCTCCACTTT; CDR3aa: CASSFGQGTHSPLHF; d_gene: NA; v_gene: TRBV7-9; abundance: many; len: 15; j_gene: TRBJ1-6
CDR3nt: TGCAGTGCTAGACCCTACACTAGCGGGAGGAAACCCCATGAGCAGTTCTTC; CDR3aa: CSARPYTSGRKPHEQFF; d_gene: TRBD2; v_gene: TRBV20-1; abundance: many; len: 17; j_gene: TRBJ2-1
CDR3nt: TGTGCCAGCAGTCAGATACTAGCGGCGTGGATGGAGCAGTACTTC; CDR3aa: CASSQILAAWMEQYF; d_gene: TRBD2; v_gene: TRBV12-3/TRBV12-4; abundance: NA; len: 15; j_gene: TRBJ2-7
CDR3nt: TGCGCCAGCAGCTTGGAGGGGGCCCGGGCTACGCAGTATTTT; CDR3aa: CASSLEGARATQYF; d_gene: TRBD1; v_gene: TRBV5-1; abundance: few; len: 14; j_gene: TRBJ2-3
CDR3nt: TGTGCCAGCAGCCTCCGGACTAGCGGGATGGTCAGAGGCGACACAGATACGCAGTATTTT; CDR3aa: CASSLRTSGMVRGDTDTQYF; d_gene: TRBD2; v_gene: TRBV3-1; abundance: few; len: 20; j_gene: TRBJ2-3
CDR3nt: TGCGCCAGCAGCCCCCCGGGACACTTCTACGAGCAGTACTTC; CDR3aa: CASSPPGHFYEQYF; d_gene: NA; v_gene: TRBV5-1; abundance: NA; len: 14; j_gene: TRBJ2-7
CDR3nt: TGTGCCAGCAGCGGACAGGGTTTATTTACAGATACGCAGTATTTT; CDR3aa: CASSGQGLFTDTQYF; d_gene: TRBD1; v_gene: TRBV2; abundance: NA; len: 15; j_gene: TRBJ2-3
CDR3nt: TGCAGTGCTAGTCAGGGGGAGACCCAGTACTTC; CDR3aa: CSASQGETQYF; d_gene: NA; v_gene: TRBV20-1; abundance: few; len: 11; j_gene: TRBJ2-5